The source of this T cell receptor (beta chain) is a study of PD-L1 blockade in urothelial cancer. Turning to the study itself: Specimens of blood held a median count of roughly 150,000 T cells. Study results and limitations: Patients who had durable benefit saw their tumor-associated blood clones expand more at 3 weeks.

Time point here: pretreatment peripheral blood. Per patient, between 1 and 8 samples were collected at pretreatment and on-treatment time points. Repertoires were generated with immunoSEQ multiplex PCR, while TCRdb's copy carries only in-frame clones and drops some. The data hold about 50,000 clones, with around 83% observed a single time. A word on this clone: Its antigen remains unidentified.

Trimming cost V 1 base and J 2 bases, with 11 bases left between them. Germline loops: CDR1 SGHTA, CDR2 FQGNSA. CDR3 size: 15 residues. The V gene is TRBV7-2, the J gene TRBJ2-5; D uncertain. The origin of this receptor is a man in his sixties with urothelial cancer. The source material was PBMCs, sampled around atezolizumab (anti-PD-L1) treatment. CDR3 bases: TGTGCCAGCAGCTTAGTAAAACAGAAACAAGAGACCCAGTACTTC. Its translation is CASSLVKQKQETQYF.